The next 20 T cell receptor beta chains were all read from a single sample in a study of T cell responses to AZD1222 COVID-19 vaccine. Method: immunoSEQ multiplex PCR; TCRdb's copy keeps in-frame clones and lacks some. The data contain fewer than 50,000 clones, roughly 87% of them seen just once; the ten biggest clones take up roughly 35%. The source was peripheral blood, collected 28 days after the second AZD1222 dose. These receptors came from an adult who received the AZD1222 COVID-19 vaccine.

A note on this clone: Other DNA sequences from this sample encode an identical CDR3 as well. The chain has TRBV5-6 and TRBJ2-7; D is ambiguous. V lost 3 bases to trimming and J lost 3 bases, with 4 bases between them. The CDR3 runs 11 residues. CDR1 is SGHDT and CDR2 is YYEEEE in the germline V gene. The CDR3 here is CASSSDYEQYF. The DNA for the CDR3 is TGTGCCAGCAGCTCGGACTACGAGCAGTACTTC.

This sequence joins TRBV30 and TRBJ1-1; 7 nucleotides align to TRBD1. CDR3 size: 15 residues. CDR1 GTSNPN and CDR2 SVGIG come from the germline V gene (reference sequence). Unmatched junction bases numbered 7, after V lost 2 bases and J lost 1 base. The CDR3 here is CAWSTTGTANTEAFF. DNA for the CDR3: TGTGCCTGGAGTACGACCGGGACAGCGAACACTGAAGCTTTCTTT.

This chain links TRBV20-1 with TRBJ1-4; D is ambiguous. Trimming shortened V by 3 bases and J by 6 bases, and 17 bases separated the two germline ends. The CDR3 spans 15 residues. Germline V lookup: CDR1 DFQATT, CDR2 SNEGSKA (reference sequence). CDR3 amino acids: CSASPNGGSHEKLFF. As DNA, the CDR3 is TGCAGTGCTAGTCCCAACGGCGGTAGCCATGAAAAACTGTTTTTT.

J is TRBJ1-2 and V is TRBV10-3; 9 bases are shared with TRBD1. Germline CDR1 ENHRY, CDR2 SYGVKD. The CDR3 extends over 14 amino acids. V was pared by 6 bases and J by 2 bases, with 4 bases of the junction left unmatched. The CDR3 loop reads CAISSGQGNYGYTF. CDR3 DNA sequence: TGTGCCATCAGCTCTGGACAGGGGAACTATGGCTACACCTTC.

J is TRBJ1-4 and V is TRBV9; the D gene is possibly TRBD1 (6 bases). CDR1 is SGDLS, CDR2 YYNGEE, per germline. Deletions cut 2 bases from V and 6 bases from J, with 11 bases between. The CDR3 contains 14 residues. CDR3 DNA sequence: TGTGCCAGCAGCGTGGGGGCGGGGGATGAAAAACTGTTTTTT. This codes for CASSVGAGDEKLFF.

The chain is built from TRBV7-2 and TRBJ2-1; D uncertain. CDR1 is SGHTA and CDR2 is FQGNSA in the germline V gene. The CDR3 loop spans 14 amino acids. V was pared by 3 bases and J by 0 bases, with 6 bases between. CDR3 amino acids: CASSFESSYNEQFF. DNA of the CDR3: TGTGCCAGCAGCTTCGAGAGCTCCTACAATGAGCAGTTCTTC.

The DNA for the CDR3 is TGCGCCAGCAGCCAACTAGCGGGGACGACCTACGAGCAGTACTTC. Amino acid sequence: CASSQLAGTTYEQYF. The V and J genes are TRBV5-1 and TRBJ2-7; 10 bases fit TRBD2. CDR3 size: 15 residues. Germline V lookup: CDR1 SGHRS, CDR2 YFSETQ. V trimming: 4 bases; J trimming: 2 bases; junction bases outside the gene matches: 6.

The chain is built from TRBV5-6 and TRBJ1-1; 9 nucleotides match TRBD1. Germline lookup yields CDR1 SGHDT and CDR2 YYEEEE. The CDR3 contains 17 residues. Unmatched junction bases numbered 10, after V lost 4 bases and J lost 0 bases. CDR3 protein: CASSPGTGRVMNTEAFF. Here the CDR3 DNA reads TGTGCCAGCAGCCCCGGGACAGGGAGGGTAATGAACACTGAAGCTTTCTTT. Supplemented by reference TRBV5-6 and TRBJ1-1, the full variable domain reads DAGVTQSPTHLIKTRGQQVTLRCSPKSGHDTVSWYQQALGQGPQFIFQYYEEEERQRGNFPDRFSGHQFPNYSSELNVNALLLGDSALYLCASSPGTGRVMNTEAFFGQGTRLTVV.

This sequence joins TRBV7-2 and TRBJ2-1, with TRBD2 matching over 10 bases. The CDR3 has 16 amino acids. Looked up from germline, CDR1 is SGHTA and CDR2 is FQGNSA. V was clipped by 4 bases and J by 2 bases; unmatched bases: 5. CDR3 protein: CASSSLAGGPYNEQFF. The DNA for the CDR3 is TGTGCCAGCAGCTCTTTAGCGGGGGGCCCCTACAATGAGCAGTTCTTC.

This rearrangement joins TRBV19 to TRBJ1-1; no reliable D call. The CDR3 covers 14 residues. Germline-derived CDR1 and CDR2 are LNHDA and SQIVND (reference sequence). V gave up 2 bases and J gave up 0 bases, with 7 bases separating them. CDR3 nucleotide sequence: TGTGCCAGTAGTATATCCAGAATGAACACTGAAGCTTTCTTT. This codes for CASSISRMNTEAFF.

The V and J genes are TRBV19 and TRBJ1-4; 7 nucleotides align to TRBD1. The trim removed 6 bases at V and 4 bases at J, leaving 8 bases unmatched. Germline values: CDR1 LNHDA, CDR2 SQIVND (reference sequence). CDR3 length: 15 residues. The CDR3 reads CASSLRGQLNEKLFF. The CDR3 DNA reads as TGTGCCAGTAGCTTAAGGGGACAGCTTAATGAAAAACTGTTTTTT.

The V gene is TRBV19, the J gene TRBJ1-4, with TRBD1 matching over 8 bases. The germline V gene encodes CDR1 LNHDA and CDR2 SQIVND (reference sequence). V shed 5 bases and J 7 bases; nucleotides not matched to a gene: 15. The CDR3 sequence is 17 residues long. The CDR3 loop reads CASSAQRRTGSREKLFF. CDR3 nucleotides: TGTGCCAGTAGTGCTCAAAGAAGGACAGGGTCGCGTGAAAAACTGTTTTTT.

CDR3: CASSLEPGQGTGELFF. The CDR3 DNA follows: TGTGCCAGCAGCTTAGAGCCGGGACAGGGTACCGGGGAGCTGTTTTTT. V is TRBV7-6 and J is TRBJ2-2; TRBD1 matches at 9 bases. This CDR3 comprises 16 residues. Germline V CDR1 and CDR2: SGHVS, FNYEAQ. V lost 1 base, J lost 5 bases, and 5 bases stayed unmatched.

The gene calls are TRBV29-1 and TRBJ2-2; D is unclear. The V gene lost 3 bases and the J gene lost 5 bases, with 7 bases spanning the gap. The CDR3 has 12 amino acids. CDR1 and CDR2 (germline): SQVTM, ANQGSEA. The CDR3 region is CSVDSGTGELFF. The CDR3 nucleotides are TGCAGCGTTGATTCTGGGACCGGGGAGCTGTTTTTT.

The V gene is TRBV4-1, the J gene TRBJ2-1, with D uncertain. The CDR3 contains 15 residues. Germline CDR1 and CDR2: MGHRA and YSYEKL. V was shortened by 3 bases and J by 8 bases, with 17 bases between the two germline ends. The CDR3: CASSQRETLVDEQFF. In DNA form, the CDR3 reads TGCGCCAGCAGCCAGCGAGAAACCTTGGTCGATGAGCAGTTCTTC.

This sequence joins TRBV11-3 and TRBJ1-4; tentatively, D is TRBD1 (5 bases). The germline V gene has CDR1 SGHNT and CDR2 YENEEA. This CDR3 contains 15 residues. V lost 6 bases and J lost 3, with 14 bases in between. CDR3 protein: CASSFRPGPNEKLFF. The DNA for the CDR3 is TGTGCCAGCAGTTTCCGCCCAGGGCCTAATGAAAAACTGTTTTTT.

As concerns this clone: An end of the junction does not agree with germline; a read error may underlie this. CDR3 in amino acids: CASSTRTGALGEQYF. DNA of the CDR3: TGTGCCAGCAGCACGCGGACAGGGGCGCTTGGGGAGCAGTACTTT. J is TRBJ2-7 and V is TRBV5-4; 9 bases align to TRBD1. Germline lookup yields CDR1 SGHNT and CDR2 YYREEE (reference sequence). The CDR3 covers 15 residues. Full variable domain (outside the CDR3, taken from reference TRBV5-4 and TRBJ2-7): ETGVTQSPTHLIKTRGQQVTLRCSSQSGHNTVSWYQQALGQGPQFIFQYYREEENGRGNFPPRFSGLQFPNYSSELNVNALELDDSALYLCASSTRTGALGEQYFGPGTRLTVT.

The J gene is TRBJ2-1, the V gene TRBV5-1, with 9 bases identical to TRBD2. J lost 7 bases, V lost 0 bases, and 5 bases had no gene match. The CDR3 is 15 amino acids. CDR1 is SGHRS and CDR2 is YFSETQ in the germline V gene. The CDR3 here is CASSLVAGALNEQFF. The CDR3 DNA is TGCGCCAGCAGCTTGGTAGCGGGGGCTCTAAATGAGCAGTTCTTC.

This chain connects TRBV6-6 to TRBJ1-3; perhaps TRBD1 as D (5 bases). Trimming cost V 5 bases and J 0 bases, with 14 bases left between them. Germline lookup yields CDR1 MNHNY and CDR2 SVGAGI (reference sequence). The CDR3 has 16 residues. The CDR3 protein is CASSPRQTLSGNTIYF. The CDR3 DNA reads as TGTGCCAGCAGTCCCCGACAGACGCTCTCTGGAAACACCATATATTTT.

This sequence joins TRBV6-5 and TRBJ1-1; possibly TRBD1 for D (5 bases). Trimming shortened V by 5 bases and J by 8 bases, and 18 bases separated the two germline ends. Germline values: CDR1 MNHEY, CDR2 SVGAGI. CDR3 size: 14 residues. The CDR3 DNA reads TGTGCCAGCAGTCCTTGGGACCCCCGGATAGAAGCTTTCTTT. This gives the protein CASSPWDPRIEAFF.